What follows are 31 T cell receptor beta chains derived from one specimen sequenced in a study of CD8 T cells in ankylosing spondylitis. TCRdb called the 5' RACE reads again in MiXCR, with one record for every CDR3 protein. Among 200,000 to 250,000 distinct CDR3 sequences listed, roughly 10% were seen once. The source material was blood, either unsorted or a sorted T cell fraction (not recorded which). These receptors were taken from a male donor with ankylosing spondylitis or in good health (not recorded which).

The rearrangement joins TRBV7-3 to TRBJ1-1; 7 nucleotides line up with TRBD1. V lost 4 bases and J lost 5; bases outside the gene matches: 7. The germline CDR1 and CDR2 sequences are SGHTA and FQGTGA. The CDR3 runs to 14 residues. Here the CDR3 reads CASSSTGIGTEAFF. The CDR3 region has the DNA TGTGCCAGCAGCTCGACAGGGATTGGGACTGAAGCTTTCTTT.

In this sample, this clonotype turned up many times. This chain links TRBV7-8 with TRBJ2-1; tentatively, D is TRBD2 (6 bases). V was pared by 2 bases and J by 10 bases, with 9 bases between. Germline CDR1 and CDR2: SGHVS and FQNEAQ. This CDR3 region has 12 residues. CDR3 sequence reads: CASSLWAGEQFF. CDR3 in DNA: TGTGCCAGCAGCTTATGGGCGGGGGAGCAGTTCTTC. Filled out from reference TRBV7-8 and TRBJ2-1, the complete variable domain reads GAGVSQSPRYKVAKRGQDVALRCDPISGHVSLFWYQQALGQGPEFLTYFQNEAQLDKSGLPSDRFFAERPEGSVSTLKIQRTQQEDSAVYLCASSLWAGEQFFGPGTRLTVL.

This clonotype occurred many times. This chain links TRBV7-9 with TRBJ2-7, with a weak D call TRBD1 (5 bases). This CDR3 comprises 15 residues. Germline lookup yields CDR1 SEHNR and CDR2 FQNEAQ (reference sequence). Trimming removed 1 base at V and 6 bases at J, with 16 bases between. CDR3 protein: CASSLVGDSSGEQYF. The CDR3 DNA reads TGTGCCAGCAGCTTAGTGGGTGACAGCTCAGGCGAGCAGTACTTC.

This clonotype appeared many times. This rearrangement joins TRBV12-3 or TRBV12-4 to TRBJ2-7, with D possibly being TRBD1 (6 bases). The CDR3 covers 15 residues. Between the trimmed V and J ends, which lost 5 bases and 1 base, there was a span of 15 bases. The CDR3 bases are TGTGCCAGCAGTCTTCCCGGGACAACTTCCTACGAGCAGTACTTC. Encoded protein: CASSLPGTTSYEQYF.

The chain combines TRBV7-2 with TRBJ1-5; the D gene is possibly TRBD1 (5 bases). Germline V lookup: CDR1 SGHTA, CDR2 FQGNSA. This CDR3 is built from 14 residues. The V end lost 6 bases, the J end lost 1 base, and 10 bases lay between the germline ends. The DNA for the CDR3 is TGTGCCAGCAGGGAGGGACCCAGCAATCAGCCCCAGCATTTT. The encoded protein is CASREGPSNQPQHF.

This clonotype was counted ten times or more. This chain connects TRBV14 to TRBJ2-5, with 7 positions matching TRBD1. The J segment lost 5 bases and the V segment lost 0 bases, leaving 9 bases of the junction unmatched. Germline V lookup: CDR1 SGHDN, CDR2 FVKESK. CDR3 size: 16 residues. In nucleotides, the CDR3 is TGTGCCAGCAGCCAAGATTTAGGGACAGAGTGGGAGACCCAGTACTTC. This codes for CASSQDLGTEWETQYF.

In its sample, this clonotype was seen many times. V is TRBV7-3 and J is TRBJ2-1; possible D gene TRBD2, 7 bases. V dropped 0 bases and J dropped 9 bases, with 12 bases sitting between them. From germline, CDR1 is SGHTA and CDR2 FQGTGA. This CDR3 has 14 residues. The CDR3 sequence is CASSLTLGGGEQFF. CDR3 bases: TGTGCCAGCAGCTTAACTTTAGGGGGGGGTGAGCAGTTCTTC.

The chain couples TRBV7-6 to TRBJ1-6, with D possibly TRBD1 on 6 matching bases. V lost 2 bases, J lost 7 bases, and 9 bases lay in between. CDR1 is SGHVS and CDR2 is FNYEAQ in the germline V gene. This CDR3 contains 14 residues. In DNA form, the CDR3 reads TGTGCCAGCAGCTTAAGACAGGACAATTCACCCCTCCACTTT. Amino acids: CASSLRQDNSPLHF. The full variable domain, with the rest looked up from reference TRBV7-6 and TRBJ1-6, is GAGVSQSPRYKVTKRGQDVALRCDPISGHVSLYWYRQALGQGPEFLTYFNYEAQQDKSGLPNDRFSAERPEGSISTLTIQRTEQRDSAMYRCASSLRQDNSPLHFGNGTRLTVT.

The table lists this clonotype with a few counts. The chain employs TRBV20-1 and TRBJ2-5; D is uncertain. The germline gives CDR1 DFQATT, CDR2 SNEGSKA (reference sequence). The CDR3 sequence is 12 residues long. The germline V and J ends were trimmed by 3 bases and 1 base, with 6 bases remaining between them. The CDR3 here is CSARTSQETQYF. For the CDR3, the DNA is TGCAGTGCTAGGACATCCCAAGAGACCCAGTACTTC.

At least ten counts were recorded for this clonotype. The rearrangement links TRBV29-1 to TRBJ2-2; TRBD1 matches at 9 bases. The CDR3 covers 16 residues. Germline-derived CDR1 and CDR2 are SQVTM and ANQGSEA. The V and J ends lost 6 bases and 2 bases, in that order; junction bases with no gene match: 10. The CDR3 DNA follows: TGCAGCGTGGGAAACCGGGGACAGGGAAACACCGGGGAGCTGTTTTTT. Translated, it gives CSVGNRGQGNTGELFF.

V is TRBV6-6 and J is TRBJ1-5; TRBD1 is a possible D gene (5 bases). The CDR3 has 13 residues. Looked up from germline, CDR1 is MNHNY and CDR2 is SVGAGI (reference sequence). V lost 6 bases, J lost 7 bases, and 13 bases lay in between. The CDR3 spells CASSPSGGQPQHF. Here the CDR3 DNA reads TGTGCCAGCAGCCCCAGTGGGGGGCAGCCCCAGCATTTT.

This clonotype is deemed medium-sized. The rearrangement uses TRBV4-2 and TRBJ2-7; tentative D call: TRBD2 (6 bases). The CDR3 spans 15 residues. The germline CDR1 and CDR2 sequences are LGHNA and YNFKEQ. V lost 4 bases, J lost 4 bases, and 17 bases lay in between. The DNA of the CDR3 is TGTGCCAGCAGCCTGGAACGGACTACCAATTACGAGCAGTACTTC. This codes for CASSLERTTNYEQYF.

This clonotype came up many times. V gene TRBV27 combines with J gene TRBJ1-4, with 7 bases that match TRBD1. V trimming: 6 bases; J trimming: 3 bases; junction bases outside the gene matches: 4. The CDR3 has 14 amino acids. CDR1 MNHEY and CDR2 SMNVEV come from the germline V gene (reference sequence). This CDR3 reads CASRGDRANEKLFF. The CDR3, as DNA: TGTGCCAGCAGAGGAGACAGGGCTAATGAAAAACTGTTTTTT.

This clonotype was recorded many times. V usage is TRBV20-1 and J usage is TRBJ2-3; 9 bases fit TRBD2. This CDR3 spans 13 amino acids. V dropped 2 bases and J dropped 4; count of bases not matched to a gene: 1. Germline CDR1 and CDR2: DFQATT and SNEGSKA (reference sequence). Here the CDR3 reads CSARLAGPDTQYF. CDR3 DNA: TGCAGTGCTAGACTAGCGGGGCCAGATACGCAGTATTTT.

Ten or more counts support this clonotype. The chain links TRBV6-1 to TRBJ1-6; 8 positions agree with TRBD1. This CDR3 region has 14 residues. Trimming removed 5 bases from V and 14 bases from J; junction bases left unmatched: 11. Germline lookup yields CDR1 MNHNS and CDR2 SASEGT. CDR3 in amino acids: CASSRDRSLETLHF. The CDR3 nucleotides are TGTGCCAGCAGTCGGGACAGGTCGCTTGAGACCCTCCACTTT.

This clonotype has at least ten counts. The CDR3 reads CASSFIDTQYF. The CDR3 DNA follows: TGTGCCAGCAGTTTTATAGATACGCAGTATTTT. This chain uses TRBV12-3 or TRBV12-4 with TRBJ2-3; D remains ambiguous. This CDR3 contains 11 residues. Trimming left V 3 bases short and J 5 bases short, with 3 bases between.

This clonotype was recorded at least ten times. The chain couples TRBV7-2 to TRBJ1-1; no definite D call. Germline CDR1 is SGHTA and CDR2 is FQGNSA. The CDR3 is 15 amino acids. Trimming left V 4 bases short and J 8 bases short, with 20 bases between. This CDR3 is CASSSTPTGLGEAFF. The CDR3, as DNA: TGTGCCAGCAGCTCCACACCGACCGGGCTGGGGGAAGCTTTCTTT.

This clonotype was seen repeatedly, ten times or more. The V gene is TRBV24-1, the J gene TRBJ2-2; D perhaps matches TRBD1 (6 bases). V was shortened by 3 bases and J by 5 bases, with 12 bases between the two germline ends. The CDR3 has 15 amino acids. CDR1 KGHDR and CDR2 SFDVKD come from the germline V gene. CDR3 coding DNA: TGTGCCACCAGTGATCACTTACAGGGAACCGGGGAGCTGTTTTTT. Amino acids: CATSDHLQGTGELFF.

This clonotype has at least ten counts. This chain uses TRBV20-1 with TRBJ2-2, with 11 bases identical to TRBD2. J lost 5 bases, V lost 2 bases, and 1 base had no gene match. The CDR3 is 14 residues long. Germline V CDR1 and CDR2: DFQATT, SNEGSKA (reference sequence). CDR3: CSARLAGGTGELFF. For the CDR3, the DNA is TGCAGTGCTAGACTAGCGGGGGGTACCGGGGAGCTGTTTTTT.

At least ten counts were recorded for this clonotype. Germline and junction disagree at one end, which may indicate a read error. This chain connects TRBV7-7 to TRBJ2-5; D not certain. Germline-derived CDR1 and CDR2 are SSHAT and FNYEAQ (reference sequence). The CDR3 spans 14 residues. CDR3 amino acids: CASSPLGYQETQYF. The CDR3, as DNA: TGTGCTAGCAGCCCCCTAGGGTACCAAGAGACCCAGTACTTC.

This clonotype was counted at least ten times. V is TRBV7-2 and J is TRBJ2-1, with a possible D match to TRBD1 (5 bases). The CDR3 extends over 13 amino acids. Per the germline V gene, CDR1 is SGHTA and CDR2 is FQGNSA. The V end was cut by 6 bases, the J end by 8 bases, with 14 bases between. CDR3 in amino acids: CASSQNQGDEQFF. Here the CDR3 DNA reads TGTGCCAGCAGTCAAAACCAGGGCGATGAGCAGTTCTTC.

This clonotype was recorded at least ten times. This chain uses TRBV7-9 with TRBJ2-1; the D gene is possibly TRBD2 (7 bases). The CDR3 totals 16 residues. Germline CDR1 and CDR2: SEHNR and FQNEAQ (reference sequence). With 5 bases removed from V and 5 bases from J, the gap between germline ends came to 19 bases. The CDR3 sequence: CASSPPGGGLNNEQFF. The CDR3 DNA is TGTGCCAGCAGCCCTCCAGGAGGGGGACTAAACAATGAGCAGTTCTTC.

Many counts were recorded for this clonotype. V gene TRBV5-1 combines with J gene TRBJ1-6; 7 positions match TRBD1. The CDR3 spans 14 residues. Germline V gene data show CDR1 as SGHRS and CDR2 as YFSETQ. With V trimmed by 0 bases and J by 10 bases, 4 bases remained unmatched. The CDR3 DNA is TGCGCCAGCAGCTTGGAGGCCAGGGGGTCACCCCTCCACTTT. Residues: CASSLEARGSPLHF.

The chain carries TRBV9 and TRBJ2-2; D possibly corresponds to TRBD1 (6 bases). Per the germline V gene, CDR1 is SGDLS and CDR2 is YYNGEE. V was trimmed by 3 bases and J by 6 bases, leaving 15 bases between them. CDR3 length: 15 amino acids. The CDR3 bases are TGTGCCAGCAGCGCGGGACAAGGATTTTCCGGGGAGCTGTTTTTT. This sequence encodes CASSAGQGFSGELFF.

The chain joins TRBV20-1 to TRBJ1-1; D uncertain. Trimming left V 6 bases short and J 4 bases short, with 21 bases between. Germline CDR1 and CDR2: DFQATT and SNEGSKA (reference sequence). There are 15 residues in the CDR3. Here the CDR3 DNA reads TGCAGTGCCCCTCCGTTCGGGCCGAGTACCACTGAAGCTTTCTTT. Its protein is CSAPPFGPSTTEAFF.

This clonotype occurred many times. The chain has TRBV3-1 and TRBJ2-4, with TRBD2 matching over 7 bases. There are 14 residues in the CDR3. CDR1 and CDR2 from the germline V gene are LGHDT and YNNKEL (reference sequence). The J segment lost 10 bases and the V segment lost 0 bases, leaving 6 bases of the junction unmatched. This CDR3 is CASSQEGRRGIQYF. As DNA, the CDR3 is TGTGCCAGCAGCCAAGAGGGGCGGCGGGGGATTCAGTACTTC.

The chain employs TRBV14 and TRBJ2-1; D uncertain. Germline lookup yields CDR1 SGHDN and CDR2 FVKESK. The CDR3 runs 14 residues. Between the trimmed V and J ends, which lost 1 base and 7 bases, there was a span of 11 bases. The CDR3 DNA reads as TGTGCCAGCAGCCAAGGCGACTTCGTAAATGAGCAGTTCTTC. The encoded protein is CASSQGDFVNEQFF.

The chain couples TRBV15 to TRBJ1-5; the D gene is possibly TRBD1 (5 bases). This CDR3 spans 16 amino acids. Germline V CDR1 and CDR2: LNHNV, YYDKDF (reference sequence). Trimming stripped 5 bases from V and 5 bases from J, with 19 bases between. DNA of the CDR3: TGTGCCACCAGCCGTCATGGGGGAGGACTCGATCAGCCCCAGCATTTT. Amino acid sequence: CATSRHGGGLDQPQHF.

This clonotype was found once. The junction differs from germline at one of its ends, possibly a read error. This chain links TRBV20-1 with TRBJ2-3, with 9 bases fitting TRBD1. Per germline, CDR1 DFQATT and CDR2 SNEGSKA (reference sequence). This CDR3 has 15 amino acids. In nucleotides, the CDR3 is TGCAGTGCTAGAGAAGGGACAGGGACCACAGATACGCACTATTTT. Translating it yields CSAREGTGTTDTHYF.

This clonotype was counted ten times or more. This chain joins TRBV5-6 and TRBJ2-5; 9 nucleotides align to TRBD1. The CDR3 is 15 amino acids. Trimming removed 1 base from V and 3 bases from J; junction bases left unmatched: 4. CDR1 is SGHDT, CDR2 YYEEEE, per germline. CDR3 amino acids: CASSLMGQGEETQYF. DNA of the CDR3: TGTGCCAGCAGCTTGATGGGACAGGGCGAAGAGACCCAGTACTTC.

This clonotype was seen at least ten times. The chain joins TRBV11-2 to TRBJ2-7; D gene ambiguous. The CDR3 totals 13 residues. Germline CDR1 is SGHAT and CDR2 is FQNNGV. Trimming took off 5 bases at V and 2 bases at J, with 10 bases between the two ends. CDR3 sequence: CASSPSNTYEQYF. The CDR3 coding sequence is TGTGCCAGCAGCCCCTCGAATACCTACGAGCAGTACTTC.